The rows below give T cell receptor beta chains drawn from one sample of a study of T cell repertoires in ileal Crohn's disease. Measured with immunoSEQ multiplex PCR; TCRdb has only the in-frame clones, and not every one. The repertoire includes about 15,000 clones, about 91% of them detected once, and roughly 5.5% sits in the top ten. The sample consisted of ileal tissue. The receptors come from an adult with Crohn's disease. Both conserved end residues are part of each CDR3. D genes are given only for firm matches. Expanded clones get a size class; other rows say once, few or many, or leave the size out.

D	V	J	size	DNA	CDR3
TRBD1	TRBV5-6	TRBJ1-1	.	TGTGCCAGCAGCTTGGTACAGGACAGGGACACTGAAGCTTTCTTT	CASSLVQDRDTEAFF
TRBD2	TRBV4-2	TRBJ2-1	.	TGTGCCAGCAGCCAGACGACTAGCGGGAACAATGAGCAGTTCTTC	CASSQTTSGNNEQFF
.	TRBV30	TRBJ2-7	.	TGTGCCTGGAGGGTGGGCTACAGCTCCTACGAGCAGTACTTC	CAWRVGYSSYEQYF
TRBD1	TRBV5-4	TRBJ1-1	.	TGTGCCAGCAGCTTAGGGACAGCGAACACTGAAGCTTTCTTT	CASSLGTANTEAFF
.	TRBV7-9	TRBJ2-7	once	TGTGCCAGTGGGCAGGGAAGGGATGAGCAGTACTTC	CASGQGRDEQYF
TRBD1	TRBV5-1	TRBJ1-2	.	TGCGCCAGCAGCTCGACCCGACAGGGTTTGTCGCGCGGCTACACCTTC	CASSSTRQGLSRGYTF
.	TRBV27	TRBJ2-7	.	TGTGCCAGCTCCCTTGTCGGGACTTCAATCTACGAGCAGTACTTC	CASSLVGTSIYEQYF
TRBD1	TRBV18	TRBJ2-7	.	TGTGCCAGCTCAATTGGACAGGGGTACTCCTACGAGCAGTACTTC	CASSIGQGYSYEQYF
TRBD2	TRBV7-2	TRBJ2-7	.	TGTGCCAGCAGCTCAATTTCCGGGACTAGCGGCTACGAGCAGTACTTC	CASSSISGTSGYEQYF
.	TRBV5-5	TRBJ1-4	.	TGTGCCAGCAGCTCGGATGGTCCAAGGAGAGCAACTAATGAAAAACTGTTTTTT	CASSSDGPRRATNEKLFF
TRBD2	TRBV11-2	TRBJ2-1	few	TGTGCCAGCAGTCCTGAGGGACTATACTCCTACAATGAGCAGTTCTTC	CASSPEGLYSYNEQFF
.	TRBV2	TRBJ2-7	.	TGTGCCAGCAGTACCCCAGGGGACGAGCAGTACTTC	CASSTPGDEQYF
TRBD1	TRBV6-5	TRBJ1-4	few	TGTGCCAGCAGTTCCGACAGGGCAACTAATGAAAAACTGTTTTTT	CASSSDRATNEKLFF
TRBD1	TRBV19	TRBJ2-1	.	TGTGCCAGTAGTATAGATGAGTACAGGGGGGATGAGCAGTTCTTC	CASSIDEYRGDEQFF
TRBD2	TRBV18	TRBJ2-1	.	TGTGCCAGCTCACCCTATCTCGGGACTAGTACTGTTGAGAATGAGCAGTTCTTC	CASSPYLGTSTVENEQFF
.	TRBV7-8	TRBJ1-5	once	TGTGCCAGCAGCTTAGTGCGAAAACCCTCCGGTCGCAATCAGCCCCAGCATTTT	CASSLVRKPSGRNQPQHF